Sequencing of this T cell receptor beta chain was carried out in a study of CD8 T cells in ankylosing spondylitis. From the 5' RACE reads, TCRdb called clonotypes with MiXCR, one entry per CDR3 protein. The data show around 180,000 distinct CDR3 sequences, with 10% to 15% seen just once and approximately 10% held by the top ten. Trimming removed 3 bases from V and 3 bases from J; junction bases left unmatched: 2. The CDR3 length is 14 residues. Germline lookup yields CDR1 SGHRS and CDR2 YFSETQ. This clonotype appeared many times. This clonotype was sampled from a female donor with ankylosing spondylitis or in good health (not recorded which). This chain uses TRBV5-1 with TRBJ2-7, with 11 bases that match TRBD2. The material sequenced was blood, either unsorted or a sorted T cell fraction (not recorded which). This CDR3 is CASSSGTSGYEQYF. The CDR3 coding sequence is TGCGCCAGCAGCTCCGGGACTAGCGGCTACGAGCAGTACTTC.